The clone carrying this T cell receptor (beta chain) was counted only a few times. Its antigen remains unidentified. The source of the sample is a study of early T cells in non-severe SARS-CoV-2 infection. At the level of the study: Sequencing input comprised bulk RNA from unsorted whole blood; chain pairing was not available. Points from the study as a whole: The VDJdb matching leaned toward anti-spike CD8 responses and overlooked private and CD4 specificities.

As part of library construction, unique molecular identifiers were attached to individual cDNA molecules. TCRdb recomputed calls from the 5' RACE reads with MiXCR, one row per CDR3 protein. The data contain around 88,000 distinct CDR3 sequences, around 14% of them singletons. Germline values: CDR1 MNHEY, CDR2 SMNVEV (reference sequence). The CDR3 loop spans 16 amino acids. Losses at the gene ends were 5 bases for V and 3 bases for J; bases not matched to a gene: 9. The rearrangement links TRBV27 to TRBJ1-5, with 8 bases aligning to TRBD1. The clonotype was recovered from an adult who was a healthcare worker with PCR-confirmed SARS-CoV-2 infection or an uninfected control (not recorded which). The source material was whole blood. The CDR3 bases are TGTGCCAGCAGTCTCCGACAGGGGTTAACCAATCAGCCCCAGCATTTT. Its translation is CASSLRQGLTNQPQHF.